The clone carrying this T cell receptor beta chain has just one count. The method was immunoSEQ multiplex PCR; TCRdb's version includes in-frame clones alone and lacks a portion of them. The profile shows approximately 200,000 clones, about 90% of them singletons. Either two negative PCRs, clearance, or symptom resolution qualified Cohort 3 donors as recovered. Trimming took 5 bases from V and 10 from J, leaving 14 bases between them. The CDR3 contains 11 residues. In germline, CDR1 is GTSNPN, CDR2 SVGIG (reference sequence). This sample is drawn from a study of blood T cell repertoires in COVID-19. In the study overall: Samples of COVID-19 (acute and convalescent) were obtained from the United States, Italy and Spain. Nucleic acid was either cDNA or gDNA, and it came from T cells, B-cell-depleted T cells, or PBMCs.

The specimen sequenced was PBMCs or T cells enriched from blood (not recorded which). The TCR was taken from a man younger than 40 who had recovered from COVID-19. The chain uses TRBV30 and TRBJ1-2; D is perhaps TRBD1 (6 bases). The CDR3 spells CAWATGVVYTF. CDR3 nucleotides: TGTGCCTGGGCGACAGGAGTCGTCTACACCTTC.